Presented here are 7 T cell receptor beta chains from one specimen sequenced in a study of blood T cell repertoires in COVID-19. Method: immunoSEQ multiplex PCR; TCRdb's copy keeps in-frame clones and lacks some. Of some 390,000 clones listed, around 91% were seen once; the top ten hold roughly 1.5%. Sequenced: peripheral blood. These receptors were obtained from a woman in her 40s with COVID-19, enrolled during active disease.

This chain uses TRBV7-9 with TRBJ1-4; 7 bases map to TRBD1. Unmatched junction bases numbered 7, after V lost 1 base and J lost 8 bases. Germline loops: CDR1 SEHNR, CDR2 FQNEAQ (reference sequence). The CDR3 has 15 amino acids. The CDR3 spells CASSLGETGREKLFF. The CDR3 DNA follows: TGTGCCAGCAGCTTAGGAGAGACAGGGAGGGAAAAACTGTTTTTT.

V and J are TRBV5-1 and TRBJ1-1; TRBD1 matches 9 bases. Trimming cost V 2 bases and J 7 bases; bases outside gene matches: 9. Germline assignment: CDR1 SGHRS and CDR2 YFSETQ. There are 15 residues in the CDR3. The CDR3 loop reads CASSLSGQGRSEAFF. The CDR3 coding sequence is TGCGCCAGCAGCTTATCGGGACAGGGAAGGAGTGAAGCTTTCTTT.

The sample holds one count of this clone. CDR3 residues: CASSYEGAGLTDTQYF. CDR3 in DNA: TGTGCCAGCAGTTACGAGGGGGCGGGGCTGACAGATACGCAGTATTTT. The chain recombines TRBV6-2 or TRBV6-3 with TRBJ2-3; possibly TRBD1 for D (7 bases). From germline, CDR1 is MNHEY and CDR2 SVGEGT. Trimming took off 2 bases at V and 3 bases at J, with 15 bases between the two ends. The CDR3 runs 16 residues.

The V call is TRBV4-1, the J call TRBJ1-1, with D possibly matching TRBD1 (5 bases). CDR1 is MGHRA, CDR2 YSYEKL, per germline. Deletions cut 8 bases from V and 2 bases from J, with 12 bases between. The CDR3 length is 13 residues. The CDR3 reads CASGLGTNTEAFF. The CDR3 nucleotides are TGCGCCAGCGGCTTAGGGACTAACACTGAAGCTTTCTTT.

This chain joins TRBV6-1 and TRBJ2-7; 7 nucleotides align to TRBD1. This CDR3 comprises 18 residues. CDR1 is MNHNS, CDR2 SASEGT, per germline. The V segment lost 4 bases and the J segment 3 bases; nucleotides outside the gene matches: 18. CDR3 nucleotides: TGTGCCAGCAGTGTCAGTTGGGGGACAGCAGGGATTTTCTACGAGCAGTACTTC. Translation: CASSVSWGTAGIFYEQYF.

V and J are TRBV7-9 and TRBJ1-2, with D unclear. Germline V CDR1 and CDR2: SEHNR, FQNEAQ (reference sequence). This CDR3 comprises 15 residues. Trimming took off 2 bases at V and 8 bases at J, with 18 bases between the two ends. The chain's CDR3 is CASSLRLNVAGGYTF. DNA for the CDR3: TGTGCCAGCAGCTTACGCCTAAACGTGGCCGGGGGCTACACCTTC.

The CDR3 reads CASSPMPSQPQHF. In DNA form, the CDR3 reads TGTGCCAGCAGCCCTATGCCAAGCCAGCCCCAGCATTTT. The chain links TRBV3-1 (or the pseudogene TRBV3-2) to TRBJ1-5; D gene ambiguous. The ends were cut back, 4 bases at V and 7 bases at J, with 11 bases in the middle. Germline loops: CDR1 LGHDT, CDR2 YNNKEL (reference sequence). The CDR3 totals 13 residues.